Listed here is a single TCR beta chain. This sample was taken from a study of CD8+ T cells in alopecia areata. cDNA prepared by RNA extraction and subsequent reverse transcription served as the template for sequencing. Libraries were prepared by immunoSEQ multiplex PCR; TCRdb keeps only in-frame clonotypes and omits some of them. The data hold 150,000 to 200,000 clones, with roughly 60% observed a single time. In germline, CDR1 is SQVTM, CDR2 ANQGSEA. The CDR3 runs to 13 residues. Trimming shortened V by 5 bases and J by 5 bases, and 15 bases separated the two germline ends. Treatment meaning: oral pan-JAK inhibitor, 5-10 mg twice daily.

The sample consisted of CD4+ T cells sorted from blood, taken at week 24, from a patient treated with tofacitinib. The TCR originated in a human donor with alopecia areata. This chain uses TRBV29-1 with TRBJ1-1; no firm D call. The CDR3 DNA reads as TGCAGCGTTCAACTGTTAACGGGAACTGAAGCTTTCTTT. It specifies CSVQLLTGTEAFF.